This T cell receptor (beta chain) was recovered during a study of CD8+ T cells in alopecia areata. Study-level information: Patients received oral tofacitinib, 5 to 10 mg twice daily, for moderate-to-severe alopecia areata.

cDNA prepared by RNA extraction and subsequent reverse transcription served as the template for sequencing. TCRdb's table, derived via immunoSEQ multiplex PCR, lists solely in-frame clones and lacks some. The sample comprises 250,000 to 350,000 clones, about 62% of which are singletons, and around 0.84% rests with the top ten. Treatment specified: oral pan-JAK inhibitor, 5-10 mg twice daily. Findings of the study overall: Scalp clonality, along with expanded CD8+ clones among the top 100, was significantly decreased by tofacitinib. Persistence in scalp and blood during tofacitinib was observed for many expanded lesional clones.

V lost 1 base and J lost 5, with 11 bases in between. This CDR3 is built from 15 residues. This clone has only a few counts. The antigen remains unidentified. The chain has TRBV23-1 and TRBJ1-4, with D uncertain. TRBV23-1 is known as an ORF, though its function is uncertain. This TCR was recovered from a human donor with alopecia areata. Sequencing used CD4+ T cells sorted from blood, obtained around week 54, from a patient treated with tofacitinib. In DNA form, the CDR3 reads TGCGCCAGCAGTCAATTGATACGACGGAATGAAAAACTGTTTTTT. Protein: CASSQLIRRNEKLFF.